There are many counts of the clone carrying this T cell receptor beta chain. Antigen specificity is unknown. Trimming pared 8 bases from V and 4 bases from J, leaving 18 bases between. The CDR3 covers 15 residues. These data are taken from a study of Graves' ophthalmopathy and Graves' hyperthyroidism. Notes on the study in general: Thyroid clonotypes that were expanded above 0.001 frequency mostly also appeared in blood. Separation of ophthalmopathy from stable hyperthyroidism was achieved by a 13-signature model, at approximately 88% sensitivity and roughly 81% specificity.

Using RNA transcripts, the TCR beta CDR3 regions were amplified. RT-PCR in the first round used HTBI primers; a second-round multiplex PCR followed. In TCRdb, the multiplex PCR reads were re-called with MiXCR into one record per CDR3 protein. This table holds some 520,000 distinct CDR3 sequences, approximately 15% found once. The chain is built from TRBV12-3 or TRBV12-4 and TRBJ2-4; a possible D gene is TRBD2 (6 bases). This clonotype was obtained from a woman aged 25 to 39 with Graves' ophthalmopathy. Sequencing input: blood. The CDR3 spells CASRGTGGKKNIQYF. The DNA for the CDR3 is TGTGCCAGCCGGGGAACCGGGGGTAAAAAAAACATTCAGTACTTC.